Here is one T cell receptor beta chain with its context. Germline lookup yields CDR1 PRHDT and CDR2 FYEKMQ (reference sequence). V lost 6 bases to trimming and J lost 1 base, with 9 bases between them. The CDR3 has 13 amino acids. This entry belongs to a study of blood T cell repertoires in COVID-19. Produced via immunoSEQ multiplex PCR; TCRdb's table is partial and in-frame only. The table has almost 250,000 clones, around 88% seen once. Sample: PBMCs or T cells enriched from blood (not recorded which). The receptor was derived from a woman in her thirties who had recovered from COVID-19. V usage is TRBV13 and J usage is TRBJ1-1; D is possibly TRBD1 (5 bases). This chain's CDR3 is CASSHGGNTEAFF. In nucleotides, the CDR3 is TGTGCCAGCAGTCACGGGGGGAACACTGAAGCTTTCTTT.